The next 18 T cell receptor beta chains were all read from a single sample in a study of identical twins. Via MiXCR, TCRdb re-called the 5' RACE reads, giving one row per CDR3 protein. Among about 1.7 million distinct CDR3 sequences, around 33% were seen once, and the ten largest hold 0.27%. Material for sequencing was cord blood. The receptors come from a newborn girl in good health.

The gene calls are TRBV20-1 and TRBJ1-2; tentative D call: TRBD1 (6 bases). Trimming removed 4 bases at V and 4 bases at J, with 19 bases between. The CDR3 consists of 15 residues. Per the germline V gene, CDR1 is DFQATT and CDR2 is SNEGSKA (reference sequence). The CDR3 DNA reads as TGCAGTGCTACCGTTCGGGGGGGCGCCCCCTATGGCTACACCTTC. This gives the protein CSATVRGGAPYGYTF.

V and J are TRBV27 and TRBJ1-1; a weak D match, TRBD1 (5 bases). This CDR3 spans 11 amino acids. V dropped 10 bases and J dropped 11 bases, with 17 bases sitting between them. Germline lookup yields CDR1 MNHEY and CDR2 SMNVEV (reference sequence). The CDR3 coding sequence is TGTGCCACCACGTTCGGGGGGAGGGCTTTCTTT. Residues: CATTFGGRAFF.

J is TRBJ2-5 and V is TRBV4-1; TRBD2 aligns across 9 bases. This CDR3 has 18 residues. Trimming removed 0 bases from V and 11 bases from J; junction bases left unmatched: 19. Germline V lookup: CDR1 MGHRA, CDR2 YSYEKL. CDR3 nucleotides: TGCGCCAGCAGCCAAGATTTAGTAGCGGGAGTAAAGTACAATGAGCAGTACTTC. Protein product: CASSQDLVAGVKYNEQYF.

The DNA for the CDR3 is TGTGCCAGCATTTCCATCCGGGACAGGGTCACCGGGGAGCTGTTTTTT. Protein product: CASISIRDRVTGELFF. V usage is TRBV28 and J usage is TRBJ2-2; 9 bases agree with TRBD1. Trimming removed 7 bases from V and 4 bases from J; junction bases left unmatched: 10. The CDR3 has 16 residues. Germline CDR1 reads MDHEN; CDR2 reads SYDVKM.

The genes are TRBV3-1 and TRBJ1-6; D unresolved. The V end was cut by 3 bases, the J end by 1 base, with 10 bases between. Germline values: CDR1 LGHDT, CDR2 YNNKEL (reference sequence). The CDR3 consists of 16 residues. CDR3 sequence (DNA): TGTGCCAGCAGCCACCGCTGGGGTTCCTATAATTCACCCCTCCACTTT. It is translated as CASSHRWGSYNSPLHF.

This clonotype was recorded a few times. This chain connects TRBV25-1 to TRBJ1-2, with 7 nucleotides matching TRBD1. Per germline, CDR1 MGHDK and CDR2 SYGVNS. J lost 8 bases, V lost 0 bases, and 9 bases had no gene match. The CDR3 covers 15 residues. CDR3 in amino acids: CASSEYGEQGRGYTF. The CDR3 nucleotides read TGTGCCAGCAGTGAATATGGGGAACAGGGGAGGGGCTACACCTTC.

This chain connects TRBV10-3 to TRBJ2-5; D might be TRBD2 (5 bases). In germline, CDR1 is ENHRY, CDR2 SYGVKD. V shed 8 bases and J shed 3 bases, with 13 bases lying between them. The CDR3 is 13 amino acids. The CDR3 spells CAIATGGEETQYF. CDR3 DNA: TGTGCCATCGCGACTGGAGGAGAAGAGACCCAGTACTTC.

A few counts support this clonotype. The chain recombines TRBV7-2 with TRBJ2-1, with 10 bases identical to TRBD2. CDR3 length: 17 amino acids. Germline CDR1 reads SGHTA; CDR2 reads FQGNSA. The J segment lost 3 bases and the V segment lost 4 bases, leaving 9 bases of the junction unmatched. This CDR3 reads CASSSRLAGAFYNEQFF. CDR3 DNA sequence: TGTGCCAGCAGCTCGCGGCTAGCGGGAGCTTTCTACAATGAGCAGTTCTTC.

This clonotype was seen repeatedly, ten times or more. The chain is built from TRBV6-2 or TRBV6-3 and TRBJ2-7; D might be TRBD2 (6 bases). The CDR3 consists of 14 residues. V dropped 5 bases and J dropped 0 bases, with 11 bases sitting between them. Germline CDR1 and CDR2: MNHEY and SVGEGT. In DNA, the CDR3 is TGTGCCAGCAGTCGCGGGACTTCCTCCTACGAGCAGTACTTC. Its protein product is CASSRGTSSYEQYF.

This clonotype has ten or more counts. The chain recombines TRBV4-2 with TRBJ2-3; 9 nucleotides align to TRBD2. After removal of 0 bases from V and 3 bases from J, the junction contained 10 bases not matched to a gene. This CDR3 spans 18 amino acids. Germline V gene data show CDR1 as LGHNA and CDR2 as YNFKEQ. The CDR3, as DNA: TGTGCCAGCAGCCAAGAGGGGGGACTAGCTAGGGCTACAGATACGCAGTATTTT. As protein: CASSQEGGLARATDTQYF.

V and J are TRBV20-1 and TRBJ1-6; 7 bases line up with TRBD1. V was clipped by 6 bases and J by 9 bases; unmatched bases: 8. In germline, CDR1 is DFQATT, CDR2 SNEGSKA (reference sequence). The CDR3 covers 13 residues. The CDR3 region has the DNA TGCAGTGCCAACACAGGGGTCGCTTCACCCCTCCACTTT. Translated: CSANTGVASPLHF.

The chain employs TRBV12-3 or TRBV12-4 and TRBJ2-1, with a weak D call TRBD2 (7 bases). The CDR3 runs to 17 residues. V was trimmed by 4 bases and J by 6 bases, leaving 22 bases between them. CDR3 loop: CASSSSLIGGGSNEQFF. The CDR3 nucleotides read TGTGCCAGCAGTTCGTCATTAATCGGCGGGGGCTCCAATGAGCAGTTCTTC.

This clonotype was observed a handful of times. This chain connects TRBV9 to TRBJ2-1; D may be TRBD2 (5 bases). Trimming left V 7 bases short and J 6 bases short, with 11 bases between. Germline CDR1 SGDLS, CDR2 YYNGEE. The CDR3 loop spans 12 amino acids. This CDR3 is CASQEAGNEQFF. The CDR3 DNA follows: TGTGCCAGCCAGGAGGCAGGCAATGAGCAGTTCTTC.

The sample holds a few counts of this clonotype. This sequence joins TRBV2 and TRBJ2-5; 7 bases agree with TRBD1. Germline V gives CDR1 SNHLY, CDR2 FYNNEI. Trimming took 5 bases from V and 1 from J; bases not matched to a gene: 7. The CDR3 has 15 amino acids. The CDR3 bases are TGTGCCAGCAGTCAAACAGGGGATGGCCAAGAGACCCAGTACTTC. As protein: CASSQTGDGQETQYF.

This clonotype was picked up a small number of times. The rearrangement uses TRBV7-6 and TRBJ2-1; D not resolved. Germline V gives CDR1 SGHVS, CDR2 FNYEAQ. The CDR3 covers 16 residues. The ends were cut back, 1 base at V and 2 bases at J, with 12 bases in the middle. The CDR3 DNA sequence: TGTGCCAGCAGCTTAGGTGGGCAGGATCCCTACAATGAGCAGTTCTTC. Amino acids: CASSLGGQDPYNEQFF.

The rearrangement links TRBV4-2 to TRBJ2-1, with 9 bases lining up with TRBD2. The CDR3 runs to 16 residues. V dropped 0 bases and J dropped 2; count of bases not matched to a gene: 2. Germline V gene sequence: CDR1 LGHNA, CDR2 YNFKEQ. Here the CDR3 DNA reads TGTGCCAGCAGCCAAGATTGCGGGGGGGCCTACAATGAGCAGTTCTTC. Its protein is CASSQDCGGAYNEQFF.

This clonotype was observed a handful of times. CDR3 protein: CASRWLDTQYF. The CDR3 DNA reads as TGTGCCAGCAGGTGGTTGGATACGCAGTATTTT. The chain couples TRBV28 to TRBJ2-3; the D is unclear. CDR3 length: 11 residues. Trimming removed 6 bases at V and 6 bases at J, with 7 bases between. Germline CDR1 is MDHEN and CDR2 is SYDVKM.

The chain employs TRBV10-3 and TRBJ2-5; D might be TRBD2 (7 bases). This CDR3 comprises 14 residues. The V end lost 9 bases, the J end lost 2 bases, and 16 bases lay between the germline ends. CDR1 is ENHRY, CDR2 SYGVKD, per germline. CDR3 nucleotide sequence: TGTGCCATTGCTAGAGGGGGGGATCAAGAGACCCAGTACTTC. It yields the protein CAIARGGDQETQYF.